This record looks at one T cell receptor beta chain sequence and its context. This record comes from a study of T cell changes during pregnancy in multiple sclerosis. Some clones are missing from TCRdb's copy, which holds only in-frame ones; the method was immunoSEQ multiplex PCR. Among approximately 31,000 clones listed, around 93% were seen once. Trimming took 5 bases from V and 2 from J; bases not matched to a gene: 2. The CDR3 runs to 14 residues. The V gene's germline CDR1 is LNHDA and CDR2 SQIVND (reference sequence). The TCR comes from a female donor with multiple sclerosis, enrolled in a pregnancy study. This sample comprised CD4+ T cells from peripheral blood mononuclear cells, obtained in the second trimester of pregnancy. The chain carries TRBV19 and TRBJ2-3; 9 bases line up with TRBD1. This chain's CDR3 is CASSQQGATDTQYF. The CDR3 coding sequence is TGTGCCAGTAGTCAACAGGGGGCCACAGATACGCAGTATTTT. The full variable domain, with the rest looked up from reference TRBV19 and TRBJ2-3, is DGGITQSPKYLFRKEGQNVTLSCEQNLNHDAMYWYRQDPGQGLRLIYYSQIVNDFQKGDIAEGYSVSREKKESFPLTVTSAQKNPTAFYLCASSQQGATDTQYFGPGTRLTVL.